These 27 T cell receptor beta chains were all obtained from the same sample, sequenced in a study of shared clonotypes between healthy human individuals. Some clones are missing from TCRdb's copy, which holds only in-frame ones; the method was immunoSEQ multiplex PCR. This sample yields 550,000 to 850,000 clones, of which 55% to 80% are seen a single time; about 1.7% belongs to the top ten. The specimen sequenced was memory CD4+ T cells sorted from blood. The subset is: CD45RA-negative fraction. The receptors come from a woman aged 25 to 39 in good health.

The chain recombines TRBV18 with TRBJ2-5; possibly TRBD2 for D (5 bases). Germline CDR1 reads KGHSH; CDR2 reads LQKENI. Trimming shortened V by 2 bases and J by 1 base, and 8 bases separated the two germline ends. The CDR3 sequence is 14 residues long. The CDR3 DNA reads TGTGCCAGCTCACCATCTAGCACCCAAGAGACCCAGTACTTC. As protein: CASSPSSTQETQYF.

This clone came up a few times. Other DNA sequences within the sample encode an identical CDR3. The chain joins TRBV5-1 to TRBJ1-4; 7 bases line up with TRBD1. Germline V gives CDR1 SGHRS, CDR2 YFSETQ. V was clipped by 4 bases and J by 8 bases; unmatched bases: 8. There are 14 residues in the CDR3. CDR3 protein: CASSPGQEGEKLFF. The DNA for the CDR3 is TGCGCCAGCAGCCCCGGACAGGAAGGAGAAAAACTGTTTTTT.

Ten or more counts support this clone. The sample holds other DNA sequences that translate to the same CDR3. The chain carries TRBV5-4 and TRBJ2-1; no reliable D call. CDR3 length: 12 amino acids. Germline loops: CDR1 SGHNT, CDR2 YYREEE (reference sequence). V was trimmed by 0 bases and J by 3 bases, leaving 1 base between them. The chain's CDR3 is CASSLDYNEQFF. In DNA, the CDR3 is TGTGCCAGCAGCTTGGACTACAATGAGCAGTTCTTC.

The genes are TRBV6-1 and TRBJ2-7; maybe TRBD1 (5 bases). Deletions cut 9 bases from V and 2 bases from J, with 14 bases between. The CDR3 extends over 13 amino acids. Germline V gene lookup returns CDR1 MNHNS and CDR2 SASEGT. CDR3 bases: TGTGCCAGTAGAGGACACGGGCCCTACGAGCAGTACTTC. Its protein is CASRGHGPYEQYF.

About this clone itself: Distinct nucleotide sequences in the sample also encode this CDR3. V and J are TRBV5-4 and TRBJ2-3, with D unclear. Deletions cut 2 bases from V and 1 base from J, with 5 bases between. The CDR3 has 13 residues. Germline V gene sequence: CDR1 SGHNT, CDR2 YYREEE (reference sequence). The CDR3 region is CASSFGGTDTQYF. In DNA form, the CDR3 reads TGTGCCAGCAGCTTCGGCGGCACAGATACGCAGTATTTT.

This clone appeared a few times. The rearrangement links TRBV19 to TRBJ2-7, with D uncertain. The CDR3 covers 12 residues. CDR1 is LNHDA and CDR2 is SQIVND in the germline V gene (reference sequence). The ends were cut back, 5 bases at V and 5 bases at J, with 10 bases in the middle. DNA for the CDR3: TGTGCCAGTAGTGCCGTCGGTAACGAGCAGTACTTC. Protein product: CASSAVGNEQYF.

The V call is TRBV5-1, the J call TRBJ1-1; TRBD1 aligns across 11 bases. J lost 1 base, V lost 3 bases, and 14 bases had no gene match. CDR1 is SGHRS and CDR2 is YFSETQ in the germline V gene. This CDR3 region has 19 residues. In nucleotides, the CDR3 is TGCGCCAGCAGCTCTCGCCGAATCGGACAGGGGGCTAAGAACACTGAAGCTTTCTTT. Translating it yields CASSSRRIGQGAKNTEAFF.

The chain couples TRBV11-2 to TRBJ1-1, with D perhaps matching TRBD1 (6 bases). The CDR3 totals 14 residues. Trimming left V 0 bases short and J 6 bases short, with 11 bases between. In germline, CDR1 is SGHAT, CDR2 FQNNGV. Written as DNA, the CDR3 is TGTGCCAGCAGCTTAGAGGGGGCGCTGTCTGAAGCTTTCTTT. Residues: CASSLEGALSEAFF.

As regards this clone: This may be a read error: a much more frequent sequence differs by one nucleotide. The V call is TRBV7-2, the J call TRBJ1-2; tentative D call: TRBD1 (6 bases). V was pared by 5 bases and J by 1 base, with 8 bases between. Germline V gene data show CDR1 as SGHTA and CDR2 as FQGNSA. The CDR3 totals 13 residues. In nucleotides, the CDR3 is TGTGCCAGCAGCCCACAGGGTAACTATGGCTACACCTTC. This codes for CASSPQGNYGYTF.

On this clone: Other DNA sequences in the same sample also yield this CDR3. V is TRBV2 and J is TRBJ2-2; 8 nucleotides line up with TRBD1. The CDR3 loop spans 14 amino acids. J was trimmed by 1 base and V by 6 bases; bases with no gene match: 1. Germline V CDR1 and CDR2: SNHLY, FYNNEI. CDR3 sequence (DNA): TGTGCCAGCAGGGACAGGGTGAACACCGGGGAGCTGTTTTTT. Its protein is CASRDRVNTGELFF.

The chain recombines TRBV9 with TRBJ1-1; TRBD1 is a possible D gene (5 bases). The ends were cut back, 2 bases at V and 1 base at J, with 9 bases in the middle. CDR1 is SGDLS and CDR2 is YYNGEE in the germline V gene. CDR3 length equals 14 residues. The CDR3 reads CASSVVTGNTEAFF. CDR3 nucleotide sequence: TGTGCCAGCAGCGTTGTAACAGGGAACACTGAAGCTTTCTTT. Full variable domain (remainder filled in from reference TRBV9 and TRBJ1-1): DSGVTQTPKHLITATGQRVTLRCSPRSGDLSVYWYQQSLDQGLQFLIQYYNGEERAKGNILERFSAQQFPDLHSELNLSSLELGDSALYFCASSVVTGNTEAFFGQGTRLTVV.

This clone was seen just once. The chain combines TRBV15 with TRBJ2-1; D is uncertain. The CDR3 consists of 15 residues. Germline lookup yields CDR1 LNHNV and CDR2 YYDKDF (reference sequence). V lost 1 base and J lost 5, with 12 bases in between. The CDR3 nucleotides are TGTGCCACCAGCAGAGGGGGTTCGCAGAACAATGAGCAGTTCTTC. Its translation is CATSRGGSQNNEQFF.

V usage is TRBV12-5 and J usage is TRBJ1-1; D gene unclear. The CDR3 spans 13 residues. V lost 5 bases and J lost 0, with 7 bases in between. Germline V lookup: CDR1 LGHNT, CDR2 FRNRAP. The chain's CDR3 is CASGGDLNTEAFF. DNA for the CDR3: TGTGCTAGTGGTGGGGATCTGAACACTGAAGCTTTCTTT.

The gene calls are TRBV19 and TRBJ2-1, with TRBD1 as a possible D gene (5 bases). The germline V gene has CDR1 LNHDA and CDR2 SQIVND (reference sequence). Trimming took 7 bases from V and 6 from J, leaving 19 bases between them. This CDR3 has 15 residues. CDR3 sequence reads: CASTQGRSRFNEQFF. CDR3 DNA sequence: TGTGCCAGTACGCAGGGTCGTTCTAGGTTCAATGAGCAGTTCTTC.

The genes are TRBV2 and TRBJ1-2; D is undetermined. The CDR3 covers 13 residues. Trimming cost V 4 bases and J 4 bases, with 10 bases left between them. Per the germline V gene, CDR1 is SNHLY and CDR2 is FYNNEI. The CDR3 is CASSVALIYGYTF. The CDR3 nucleotides read TGTGCCAGCAGTGTAGCGTTAATCTATGGCTACACCTTC.

J is TRBJ1-1 and V is TRBV27, with 8 nucleotides matching TRBD1. V lost 2 bases, J lost 0 bases, and 17 bases stayed unmatched. Germline V gene data show CDR1 as MNHEY and CDR2 as SMNVEV (reference sequence). This CDR3 comprises 20 residues. As DNA, the CDR3 is TGTGCCAGCAGTTTAGACCTACACGACAGGGGCGCCCCAGTGAACACTGAAGCTTTCTTT. The encoded protein is CASSLDLHDRGAPVNTEAFF.

The CDR3 DNA reads as TGTGCCAGCAGCCCCCGAGCGGGAGGCCTATCCTACGAGCAGTACTTC. Protein product: CASSPRAGGLSYEQYF. This sequence joins TRBV14 and TRBJ2-7; TRBD2 matches at 9 bases. There are 16 residues in the CDR3. Germline loops: CDR1 SGHDN, CDR2 FVKESK. The V gene end was trimmed by 4 bases and the J gene end by 1 base; junction bases not matched to a gene: 8. Together with reference TRBV14 and TRBJ2-7, the CDR3 gives the full variable domain: EAGVTQFPSHSVIEKGQTVTLRCDPISGHDNLYWYRRVMGKEIKFLLHFVKESKQDESGMPNNRFLAERTGGTYSTLKVQPAELEDSGVYFCASSPRAGGLSYEQYFGPGTRLTVT.

A few counts support this clone. The chain has TRBV4-2 and TRBJ1-6, with D uncertain. Looked up from germline, CDR1 is LGHNA and CDR2 is YNFKEQ. Between the trimmed V and J ends, which lost 1 base and 10 bases, there was a span of 11 bases. The CDR3 is made up of 14 amino acids. In nucleotides, the CDR3 is TGTGCCAGCAGCCAAGCTGGGGAGGACTCACCCCTCCACTTT. This encodes CASSQAGEDSPLHF.

This chain connects TRBV6-1 to TRBJ1-4; 7 nucleotides line up with TRBD1. V was pared by 5 bases and J by 8 bases, with 8 bases of the junction left unmatched. From germline, CDR1 is MNHNS and CDR2 SASEGT. The CDR3 contains 14 residues. The CDR3 sequence: CASSRQGQREKLFF. The CDR3 nucleotides are TGTGCCAGCAGTCGACAGGGTCAAAGGGAAAAACTGTTTTTT.

Details on this clone: One junction end disagrees with the germline gene, perhaps due to a read error. This sequence joins TRBV7-8 and TRBJ2-3, with 10 bases matching TRBD2. Germline CDR1 reads SGHVS; CDR2 reads FQNEAQ. The CDR3 runs to 13 residues. CDR3 in amino acids: CASRLAGGDTQYF. DNA for the CDR3: TGTGCCAGCAGATTAGCGGGAGGAGATACGCAGTATTTT.

The J gene is TRBJ2-3, the V gene TRBV10-1; 7 positions agree with TRBD2. The CDR3 is 15 residues long. In germline, CDR1 is WNHNN, CDR2 SYGVQD (reference sequence). V trimming: 0 bases; J trimming: 6 bases; junction bases outside the gene matches: 6. CDR3: CASSESGGGSDTQYF. CDR3 coding DNA: TGCGCCAGCAGTGAGTCTGGGGGGGGAAGCGATACGCAGTATTTT.

The genes are TRBV19 and TRBJ2-1, with D maybe TRBD2 (6 bases). The ends were cut back, 7 bases at V and 3 bases at J, with 13 bases in the middle. The CDR3 has 14 amino acids. CDR1 and CDR2 from the germline V gene are LNHDA and SQIVND (reference sequence). The CDR3 bases are TGTGCCAGTAAATCACTAGCCGGCTACAATGAGCAGTTCTTC. As protein: CASKSLAGYNEQFF. Full variable domain (outside the CDR3, taken from reference TRBV19 and TRBJ2-1): DGGITQSPKYLFRKEGQNVTLSCEQNLNHDAMYWYRQDPGQGLRLIYYSQIVNDFQKGDIAEGYSVSREKKESFPLTVTSAQKNPTAFYLCASKSLAGYNEQFFGPGTRLTVL.

The chain recombines TRBV6-5 with TRBJ2-7; TRBD1 aligns across 9 bases. This CDR3 contains 16 residues. The germline CDR1 and CDR2 sequences are MNHEY and SVGAGI. J lost 0 bases, V lost 0 bases, and 3 bases had no gene match. The CDR3 reads CASSYSRDRASYEQYF. The CDR3 DNA follows: TGTGCCAGCAGTTACTCGCGGGACAGGGCCTCCTACGAGCAGTACTTC.

This sequence joins TRBV19 and TRBJ2-2; 8 bases are shared with TRBD2. V lost 2 bases, J lost 2 bases, and 4 bases stayed unmatched. CDR3 length: 16 amino acids. The V gene's germline CDR1 is LNHDA and CDR2 SQIVND (reference sequence). CDR3 protein: CASSIWTSKNTGELFF. Here the CDR3 DNA reads TGTGCCAGTAGTATATGGACTAGCAAAAACACCGGGGAGCTGTTTTTT.

The chain recombines TRBV7-2 with TRBJ2-1; no definite D call. Germline assignment: CDR1 SGHTA and CDR2 FQGNSA. The CDR3 runs 12 residues. Trimming left V 5 bases short and J 8 bases short, with 10 bases between. CDR3 sequence: CASSTYLDEQFF. In DNA form, the CDR3 reads TGTGCCAGCAGCACCTACTTAGATGAGCAGTTCTTC.

The chain is built from TRBV2 and TRBJ2-2, with 14 bases matching TRBD2. Trimming at V came to 6 bases and at J to 5 bases, leaving 5 bases not matched to a gene. Germline lookup yields CDR1 SNHLY and CDR2 FYNNEI. There are 16 residues in the CDR3. The CDR3 region has the DNA TGTGCCAGCAGGGGGGGACTAGCGGGAGCGACCGGGGAGCTGTTTTTT. Residues: CASRGGLAGATGELFF.

The chain's CDR3 is CASSLNLQETQYF. The CDR3 bases are TGTGCCAGCAGCTTAAACCTCCAAGAGACCCAGTACTTC. This chain uses TRBV7-8 with TRBJ2-5; D is unresolved. Germline CDR1 and CDR2: SGHVS and FQNEAQ. The CDR3 runs to 13 residues. V lost 2 bases to trimming and J lost 1 base, with 5 bases between them.